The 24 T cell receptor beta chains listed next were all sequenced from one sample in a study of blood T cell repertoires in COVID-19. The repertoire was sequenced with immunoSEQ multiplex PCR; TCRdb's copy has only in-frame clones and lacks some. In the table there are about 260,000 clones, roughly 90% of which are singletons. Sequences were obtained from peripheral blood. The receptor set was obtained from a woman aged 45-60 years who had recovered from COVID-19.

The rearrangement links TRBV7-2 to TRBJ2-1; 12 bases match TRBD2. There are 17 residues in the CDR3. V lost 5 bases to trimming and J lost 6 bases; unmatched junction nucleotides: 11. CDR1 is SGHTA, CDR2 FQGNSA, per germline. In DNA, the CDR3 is TGTGCCAGCAGCGACACCCGACTAGCGGGAGAGTTCAATGAGCAGTTCTTC. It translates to CASSDTRLAGEFNEQFF.

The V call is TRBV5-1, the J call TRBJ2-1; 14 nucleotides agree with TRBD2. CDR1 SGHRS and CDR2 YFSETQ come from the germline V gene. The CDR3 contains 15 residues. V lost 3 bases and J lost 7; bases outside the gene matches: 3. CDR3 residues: CASSWGLAGVNEQFF. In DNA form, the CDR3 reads TGCGCCAGCAGCTGGGGACTAGCGGGAGTGAATGAGCAGTTCTTC. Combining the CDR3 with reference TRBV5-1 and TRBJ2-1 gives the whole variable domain KAGVTQTPRYLIKTRGQQVTLSCSPISGHRSVSWYQQTPGQGLQFLFEYFSETQRNKGNFPGRFSGRQFSNSRSEMNVSTLELGDSALYLCASSWGLAGVNEQFFGPGTRLTVL.

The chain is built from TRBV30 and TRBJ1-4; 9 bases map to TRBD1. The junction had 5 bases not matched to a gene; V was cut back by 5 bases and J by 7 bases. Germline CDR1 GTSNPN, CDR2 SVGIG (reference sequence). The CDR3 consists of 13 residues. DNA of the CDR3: TGTGCCTGGGACGGGACAGGGAGTGAAAAACTGTTTTTT. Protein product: CAWDGTGSEKLFF.

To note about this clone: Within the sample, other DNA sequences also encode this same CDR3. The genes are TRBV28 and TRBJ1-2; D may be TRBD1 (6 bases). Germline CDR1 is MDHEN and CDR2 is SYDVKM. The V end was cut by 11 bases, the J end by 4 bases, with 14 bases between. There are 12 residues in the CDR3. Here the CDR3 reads CASRTASYGYTF. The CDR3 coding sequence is TGTGCCTCCCGGACAGCAAGCTATGGCTACACCTTC.

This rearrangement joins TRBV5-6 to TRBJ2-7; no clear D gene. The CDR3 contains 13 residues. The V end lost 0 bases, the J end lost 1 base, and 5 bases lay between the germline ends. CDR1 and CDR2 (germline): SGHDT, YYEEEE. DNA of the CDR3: TGTGCCAGCAGCTTGGACATTTCCTACGAGCAGTACTTC. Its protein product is CASSLDISYEQYF.

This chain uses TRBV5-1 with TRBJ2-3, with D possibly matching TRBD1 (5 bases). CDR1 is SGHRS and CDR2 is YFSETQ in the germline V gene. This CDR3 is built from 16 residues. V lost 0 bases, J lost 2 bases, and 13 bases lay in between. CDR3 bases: TGCGCCAGCAGCTTGGTGAGCAGGGCTATCACAGATACGCAGTATTTT. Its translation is CASSLVSRAITDTQYF. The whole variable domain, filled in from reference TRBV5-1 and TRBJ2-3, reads KAGVTQTPRYLIKTRGQQVTLSCSPISGHRSVSWYQQTPGQGLQFLFEYFSETQRNKGNFPGRFSGRQFSNSRSEMNVSTLELGDSALYLCASSLVSRAITDTQYFGPGTRLTVL.

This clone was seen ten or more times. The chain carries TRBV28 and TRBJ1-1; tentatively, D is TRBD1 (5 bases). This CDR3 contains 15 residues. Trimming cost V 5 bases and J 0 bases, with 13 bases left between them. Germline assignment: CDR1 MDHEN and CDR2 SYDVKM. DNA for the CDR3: TGTGCCAGCAGTCCCCCACAGGTTATGAACACTGAAGCTTTCTTT. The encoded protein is CASSPPQVMNTEAFF.

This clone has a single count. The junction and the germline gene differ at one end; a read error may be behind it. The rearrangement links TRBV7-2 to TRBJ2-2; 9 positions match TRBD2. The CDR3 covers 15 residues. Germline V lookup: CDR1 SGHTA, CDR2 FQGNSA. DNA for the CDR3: TGTGCCAGTAGCTGGCTAGCGGGAAACACCGGGGAGCTGTTTTTT. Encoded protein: CASSWLAGNTGELFF.

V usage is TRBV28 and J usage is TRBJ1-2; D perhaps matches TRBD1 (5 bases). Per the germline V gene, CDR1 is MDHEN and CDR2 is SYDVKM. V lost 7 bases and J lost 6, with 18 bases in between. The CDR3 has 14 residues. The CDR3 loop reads CASTSPGLGNGYTF. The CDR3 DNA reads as TGTGCCAGCACCTCTCCGGGACTGGGGAATGGCTACACCTTC.

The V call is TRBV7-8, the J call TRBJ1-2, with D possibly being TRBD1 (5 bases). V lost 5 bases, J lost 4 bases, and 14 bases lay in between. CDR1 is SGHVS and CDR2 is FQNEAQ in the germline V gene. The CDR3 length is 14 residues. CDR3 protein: CASSPGGISYGYTF. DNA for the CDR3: TGTGCCAGCAGCCCCGGGGGTATTAGCTATGGCTACACCTTC.

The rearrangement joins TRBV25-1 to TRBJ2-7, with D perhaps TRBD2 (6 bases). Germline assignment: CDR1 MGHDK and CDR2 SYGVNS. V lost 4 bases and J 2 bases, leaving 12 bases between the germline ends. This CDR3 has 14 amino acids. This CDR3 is CASSASRGTYEQYF. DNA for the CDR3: TGTGCCAGCAGTGCGTCTCGGGGGACCTACGAGCAGTACTTC.

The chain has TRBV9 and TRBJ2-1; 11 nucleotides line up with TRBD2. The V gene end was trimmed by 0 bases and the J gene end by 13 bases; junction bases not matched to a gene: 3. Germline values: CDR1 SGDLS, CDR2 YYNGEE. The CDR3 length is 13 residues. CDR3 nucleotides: TGTGCCAGCAGCGTAGAGACTAGCGGGGCCCAGTTCTTC. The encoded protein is CASSVETSGAQFF.

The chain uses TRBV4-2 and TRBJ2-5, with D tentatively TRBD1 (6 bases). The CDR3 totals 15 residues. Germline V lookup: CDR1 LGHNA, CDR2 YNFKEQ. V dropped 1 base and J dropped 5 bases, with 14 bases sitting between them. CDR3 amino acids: CASSQAGAGAETQYF. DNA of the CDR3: TGTGCCAGCAGCCAAGCAGGGGCCGGGGCGGAGACCCAGTACTTC.

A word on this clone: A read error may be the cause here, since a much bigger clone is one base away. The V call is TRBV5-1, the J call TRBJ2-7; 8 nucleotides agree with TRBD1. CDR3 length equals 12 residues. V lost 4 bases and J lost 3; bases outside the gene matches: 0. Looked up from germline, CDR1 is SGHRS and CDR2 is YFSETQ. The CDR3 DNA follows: TGCGCCAGCAGCGGACAGGGCTACGAGCAGTACTTC. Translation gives CASSGQGYEQYF.

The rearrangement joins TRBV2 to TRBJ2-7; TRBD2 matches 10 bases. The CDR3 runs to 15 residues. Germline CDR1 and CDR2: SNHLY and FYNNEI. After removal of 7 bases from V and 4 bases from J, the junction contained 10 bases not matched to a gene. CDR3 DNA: TGTGCCAGCACCACTAGCGGGATGGGGGCTTACGAGCAGTACTTC. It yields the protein CASTTSGMGAYEQYF. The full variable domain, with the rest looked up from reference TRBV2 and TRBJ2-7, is EPEVTQTPSHQVTQMGQEVILRCVPISNHLYFYWYRQILGQKVEFLVSFYNNEISEKSEIFDDQFSVERPDGSNFTLKIRSTKLEDSAMYFCASTTSGMGAYEQYFGPGTRLTVT.

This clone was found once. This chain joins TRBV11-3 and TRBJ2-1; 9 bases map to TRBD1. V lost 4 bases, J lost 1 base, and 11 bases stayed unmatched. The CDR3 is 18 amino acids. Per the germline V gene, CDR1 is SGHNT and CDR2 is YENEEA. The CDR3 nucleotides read TGTGCCAGCAGCTCAAGGACAGGGGCTCTTATTTCCTACAATGAGCAGTTCTTC. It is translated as CASSSRTGALISYNEQFF. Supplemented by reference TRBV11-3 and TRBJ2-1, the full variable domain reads EAGVVQSPRYKIIEKKQPVAFWCNPISGHNTLYWYLQNLGQGPELLIRYENEEAVDDSQLPKDRFSAERLKGVDSTLKIQPAELGDSAVYLCASSSRTGALISYNEQFFGPGTRLTVL.

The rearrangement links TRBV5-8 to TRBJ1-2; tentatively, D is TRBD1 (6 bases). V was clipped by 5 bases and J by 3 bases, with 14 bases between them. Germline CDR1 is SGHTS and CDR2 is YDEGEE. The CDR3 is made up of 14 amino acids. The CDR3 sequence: CASSFDRRDYGYTF. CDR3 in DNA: TGTGCCAGCAGTTTTGACAGGAGAGACTATGGCTACACCTTC.

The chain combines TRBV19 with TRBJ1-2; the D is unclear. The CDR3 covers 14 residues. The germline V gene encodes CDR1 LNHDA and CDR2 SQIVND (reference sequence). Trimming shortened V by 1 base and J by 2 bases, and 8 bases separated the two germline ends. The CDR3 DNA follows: TGTGCCAGTAGTATAGTAGGCGGAAACTATGGCTACACCTTC. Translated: CASSIVGGNYGYTF.

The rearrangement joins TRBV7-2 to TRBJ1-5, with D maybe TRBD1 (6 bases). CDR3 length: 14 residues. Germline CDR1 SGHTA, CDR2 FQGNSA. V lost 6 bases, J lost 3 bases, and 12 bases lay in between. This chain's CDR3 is CASSLWTVNQPQHF. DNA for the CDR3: TGTGCCAGCAGTCTCTGGACAGTCAATCAGCCCCAGCATTTT.

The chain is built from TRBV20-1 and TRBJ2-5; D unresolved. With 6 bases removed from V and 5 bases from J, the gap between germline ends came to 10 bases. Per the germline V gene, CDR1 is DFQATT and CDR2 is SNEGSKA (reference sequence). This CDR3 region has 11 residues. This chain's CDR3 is CSAPPGETQYF. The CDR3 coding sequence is TGCAGTGCCCCGCCCGGGGAGACCCAGTACTTC.

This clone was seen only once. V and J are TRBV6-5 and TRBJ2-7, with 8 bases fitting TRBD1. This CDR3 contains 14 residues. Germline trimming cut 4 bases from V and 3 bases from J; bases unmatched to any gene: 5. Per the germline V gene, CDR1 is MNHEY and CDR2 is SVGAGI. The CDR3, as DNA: TGTGCCAGCAGTTTTCAGGGGGCTTACTACGAGCAGTACTTC. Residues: CASSFQGAYYEQYF.

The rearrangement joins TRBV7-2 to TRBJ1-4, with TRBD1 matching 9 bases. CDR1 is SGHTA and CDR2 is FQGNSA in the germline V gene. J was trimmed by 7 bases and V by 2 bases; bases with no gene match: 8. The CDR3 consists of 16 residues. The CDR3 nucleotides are TGTGCCAGCAGCTTAACGGGACAGGGATATTTTGAAAAACTGTTTTTT. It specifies CASSLTGQGYFEKLFF.

CDR3 sequence reads: CASSLTGDRVEAFF. DNA of the CDR3: TGTGCCAGCAGCTTAACAGGGGATAGGGTTGAAGCTTTCTTT. The chain has TRBV11-2 and TRBJ1-1, with 7 bases lining up with TRBD1. Germline V gene sequence: CDR1 SGHAT, CDR2 FQNNGV. V gave up 2 bases and J gave up 7 bases; unmatched junction bases: 7. The CDR3 loop spans 14 amino acids.

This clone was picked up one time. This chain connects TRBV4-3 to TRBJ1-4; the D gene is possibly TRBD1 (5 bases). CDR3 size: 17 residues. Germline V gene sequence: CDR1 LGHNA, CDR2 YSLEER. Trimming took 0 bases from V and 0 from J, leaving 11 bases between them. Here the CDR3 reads CASSQDFGGTTNEKLFF. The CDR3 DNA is TGCGCCAGCAGCCAAGATTTCGGGGGGACAACTAATGAAAAACTGTTTTTT.